Sequencing of this T cell receptor beta chain was carried out in a study of blood T cell repertoires in COVID-19. Study-wide background: Collection of acute and convalescent COVID-19 samples took place in the United States, Italy and Spain. From T cells, B-cell-depleted T cells, or PBMCs came the material, which was cDNA or gDNA.

Per the authors' pipeline: Estimation of nucleated cell counts relied on the amplification of reference gene primers. The method was immunoSEQ multiplex PCR; TCRdb's version includes in-frame clones alone and lacks a portion of them. V and J calls and clone size are those listed in that table; D and trimming were worked out from the DNA. Seen here are approximately 130,000 clones, roughly 85% observed once, and the top ten hold approximately 4%. The CDR3 is 14 amino acids. In germline, CDR1 is LGHDT, CDR2 YNNKEL (reference sequence). With V trimmed by 1 base and J by 6 bases, 3 bases remained unmatched.

This clonotype was sampled from a human donor in a cohort sampled during active COVID-19. The material sequenced was peripheral blood. The chain employs TRBV3-1 (or the pseudogene TRBV3-2) and TRBJ2-1; TRBD2 matches at 7 bases. CDR3 sequence: CASSQGTSANEQFF. CDR3 in DNA: TGTGCCAGCAGCCAAGGCACTAGCGCCAATGAGCAGTTCTTC.